This T cell receptor (beta chain) originates from a study of blood T cells in healthy people across ages. Study information: About one barcoded beta molecule per two T cells was the capture yield of template switching.

CDR1 and CDR2 (germline): LGHDT, YNNKEL (reference sequence). The CDR3 totals 19 residues. Trimming shortened V by 0 bases and J by 5 bases, and 22 bases separated the two germline ends. On this clonotype: The antigen is undetermined.

Overall study results and limits: Across the age range, TCR beta diversity per million T cells fell in a roughly linear way. Those diversity estimates obtained from one million T cells were thought to be underestimates.

Together with a sample-barcoded 5' primer, a J-beta primer mix was included in a second PCR lasting 7 to 11 cycles. Paired-end reads containing CDR3 totaled no fewer than 3 million for each sample. TCRdb recomputed calls from the 5' RACE reads with MiXCR, one row per CDR3 protein. The repertoire includes approximately 850,000 distinct CDR3 sequences, 58% of them detected once, and 20% to 25% sits in the top ten. Sequenced input: blood. The clonotype was recovered from a young man in good health. The chain is built from TRBV3-1 and TRBJ2-2; D may be TRBD1 (6 bases). CDR3 nucleotide sequence: TGTGCCAGCAGCCAAGAAAATACGGCCAGGGGCACGTTTACCGGGGAGCTGTTTTTT. This gives the protein CASSQENTARGTFTGELFF.